The present TCR beta chain was sequenced within a study of regulatory T cells in long-lasting Graves disease. In its sample, this clonotype was seen a few times. The antigen remains undetermined. Findings and caveats of the study: There were preferences for TRBV28, TRBJ1-2 and TRBJ2-5 in persistent disease.

CDR3-region Arm-PCR and iRepertoire HTBI primers produced the TCR beta libraries. TCRdb re-derived calls from the multiplex PCR reads in MiXCR, one entry per CDR3 protein. The table lists hundreds of thousands of distinct CDR3 sequences, about 20% of them singletons. CDR3 length equals 17 residues. Germline CDR1 reads SGHAT; CDR2 reads FQNNGV. V dropped 2 bases and J dropped 4; count of bases not matched to a gene: 14. Sample time point: persistent/refractory GD, antithyroid drugs over 5 years with positive TRAb. The TCR library used RNA extracted from PBMCs. The collection involved drawing around 10 milliliters of peripheral blood into EDTA tubes.

The clonotype comes from a female donor with Graves disease. The sample in question was peripheral blood mononuclear cells (PBMCs), obtained when the disease was refractory, from a patient treated with antithyroid drugs. This rearrangement joins TRBV11-2 to TRBJ2-7, with 7 bases fitting TRBD1. The chain's CDR3 is CASSLSVGTELYYEQYF. DNA of the CDR3: TGTGCCAGCAGCTTATCTGTCGGGACAGAACTCTATTACGAGCAGTACTTC. The variable domain in full, completed from reference TRBV11-2 and TRBJ2-7, reads EAGVAQSPRYKIIEKRQSVAFWCNPISGHATLYWYQQILGQGPKLLIQFQNNGVVDDSQLPKDRFSAERLKGVDSTLKIQPAKLEDSAVYLCASSLSVGTELYYEQYFGPGTRLTVT.